A selection of T cell receptor beta chains follows, all from one sample in a study of cytomegalovirus exposure and HLA in healthy donors. Profiling relied on immunoSEQ multiplex PCR, and the TCRdb table lists in-frame clones only, not all of them. The data contain approximately 110,000 clones, 77% of them singletons. Sequenced: PBMCs. Receptor source: a human donor in good health. The conserved cysteine and the conserved F or W are not part of the CDR3 here.

V | CDR3
TRBV6-1 | ASSELGRAGDQPQH
TRBV5-4 | ASSLSLEASYEQY
TRBV6-6 | ASRPTGGNQPQH
TRBV25-1 | ASSGGLGGRKDNEQF
TRBV6-5 | ASSPGGPHQPQH
TRBV7-9 | ASSLSTGGTDTQY
TRBV28 | ASSPATGRGGKGNQPQH
TRBV10-3 | AISDRQGGFSGNTIY
TRBV28 | ASSPGGLENIQY
TRBV28 | ASSPDRPSKDEQY
TRBV2 | ASLVLGEQY
TRBV6-4 | ASSEAGVGANVLT
TRBV9 | ASSPAGTGGFGTEAF
TRBV28 | ASGTSGSTYNEQL
TRBV29-1 | SVEGTVAYEQY
TRBV5-1 | ASSSAGEDGYT
TRBV5-1 | ASSSQGDYNEQF
TRBV5-4 | ASSLTSGITIWNEQF
TRBV28 | ASSPGTGTTNYGYT
TRBV5-1 | ASSSQGGSMNTEAF
TRBV28 | ASGGTVGGYT
TRBV7-9 | ASSLLSGQGVHEQY
TRBV20-1 | SATQNNEQF
TRBV30 | AWTSGDPNYGYT
TRBV29-1 | SVDTNYGYT